The 17 T cell receptor beta chains given below trace back to one sample, sequenced in a study of blood T cell repertoires in COVID-19. Generated by immunoSEQ multiplex PCR, the TCRdb table keeps only in-frame clones and is missing some. The sample includes about 270,000 clones, over 85% seen only once; the top ten take 1.5% to 2%. Sequencing was performed on PBMCs or T cells enriched from blood (not recorded which). These receptors all stem from a woman aged 55-70 years who had recovered from COVID-19.

The rearrangement links TRBV23-1 to TRBJ1-1; D gene ambiguous. TRBV23-1 is placed among ORFs of uncertain function. The CDR3 loop spans 15 amino acids. The V gene lost 7 bases and the J gene lost 0 bases, with 15 bases spanning the gap. CDR3 loop: CASNYTGALNTEAFF. DNA for the CDR3: TGCGCCAGCAATTATACTGGAGCCCTGAACACTGAAGCTTTCTTT.

This chain joins TRBV12-3 or TRBV12-4 and TRBJ1-2; TRBD1 aligns across 7 bases. Losses at the gene ends were 10 bases for V and 2 bases for J; bases not matched to a gene: 7. The CDR3 covers 13 residues. CDR3 in amino acids: CATGTGDNYGYTF. The CDR3 DNA reads as TGTGCCACCGGAACAGGGGACAACTATGGCTACACCTTC.

The rearrangement joins TRBV30 to TRBJ2-5, with TRBD2 identical over 12 bases. V was pared by 4 bases and J by 7 bases, with 13 bases of the junction left unmatched. Germline lookup yields CDR1 GTSNPN and CDR2 SVGIG (reference sequence). This CDR3 is 16 amino acids long. CDR3 sequence reads: CAWISGLAGGLGTQYF. The CDR3 DNA follows: TGTGCCTGGATCTCGGGTCTAGCGGGAGGGCTCGGGACCCAGTACTTC.

The rearrangement joins TRBV6-5 to TRBJ2-5; 9 nucleotides align to TRBD1. The CDR3 has 15 amino acids. Germline V lookup: CDR1 MNHEY, CDR2 SVGAGI. Trimming cost V 6 bases and J 1 base; bases outside gene matches: 6. The CDR3 region is CASSKTGGSQETQYF. CDR3 coding DNA: TGTGCCAGCAGCAAGACAGGGGGGTCCCAAGAGACCCAGTACTTC.

J is TRBJ2-3 and V is TRBV11-2; TRBD2 matches 8 bases. The CDR3 length is 16 residues. Germline V gene sequence: CDR1 SGHAT, CDR2 FQNNGV. Trimming removed 1 base from V and 3 bases from J; junction bases left unmatched: 6. In nucleotides, the CDR3 is TGTGCCAGCAGCTTAGTTCTCGCGGGAGGTACAGATACGCAGTATTTT. Amino acid sequence: CASSLVLAGGTDTQYF. Full variable domain (rest looked up from reference TRBV11-2 and TRBJ2-3): EAGVAQSPRYKIIEKRQSVAFWCNPISGHATLYWYQQILGQGPKLLIQFQNNGVVDDSQLPKDRFSAERLKGVDSTLKIQPAKLEDSAVYLCASSLVLAGGTDTQYFGPGTRLTVL.

CDR3 in DNA: TGTGCCAGCAGCGATTCCCCGACGGCGGGGCTGCCAGATACGCAGTATTTT. Translated: CASSDSPTAGLPDTQYF. J is TRBJ2-3 and V is TRBV7-8; D possibly corresponds to TRBD2 (6 bases). Germline loops: CDR1 SGHVS, CDR2 FQNEAQ. The CDR3 length is 17 residues. Trimming left V 5 bases short and J 4 bases short, with 22 bases between.

The chain uses TRBV15 and TRBJ1-6; D remains unclear. The germline V and J ends were trimmed by 0 bases and 7 bases, with 10 bases remaining between them. The germline V gene encodes CDR1 LNHNV and CDR2 YYDKDF (reference sequence). This CDR3 region has 15 residues. The CDR3 spells CATSRDSSGNSPLHF. The CDR3 coding sequence is TGTGCCACCAGCAGAGACTCGTCGGGGAATTCACCCCTCCACTTT.

The chain is built from TRBV10-1 and TRBJ2-3; no firm D call. With 2 bases removed from V and 0 bases from J, the gap between germline ends came to 3 bases. CDR1 is WNHNN and CDR2 is SYGVQD in the germline V gene (reference sequence). CDR3 length equals 13 residues. In DNA form, the CDR3 reads TGCGCCAGCAGTGAGACAAGCACAGATACGCAGTATTTT. Residues: CASSETSTDTQYF.

V and J are TRBV12-3 or TRBV12-4 and TRBJ1-1; D unresolved. The germline V and J ends were trimmed by 7 bases and 6 bases, with 15 bases remaining between them. This CDR3 spans 13 amino acids. The DNA for the CDR3 is TGTGCCAGCACTGGATTCAACGAGGCTGAAGCTTTCTTT. It specifies CASTGFNEAEAFF.

This clone was seen only once. V is TRBV11-2 and J is TRBJ2-3; D is ambiguous. V dropped 5 bases and J dropped 0 bases, with 12 bases sitting between them. From germline, CDR1 is SGHAT and CDR2 FQNNGV. This CDR3 has 15 amino acids. The CDR3 region has the DNA TGTGCCAGCAGCCAGGCGTGGGTAAGCACAGATACGCAGTATTTT. It codes for CASSQAWVSTDTQYF.

This rearrangement joins TRBV6-6 to TRBJ2-1; 7 bases are a match to TRBD2. Germline-derived CDR1 and CDR2 are MNHNY and SVGAGI (reference sequence). J gave up 7 bases and V 7 bases, and 13 bases lay outside the gene matches. The CDR3 has 15 amino acids. The CDR3 region has the DNA TGTGCCAGCAACTTGGGCGGCGGGAGTATTAATGAGCAGTTCTTC. Protein: CASNLGGGSINEQFF.

The V call is TRBV5-1, the J call TRBJ2-1; D is perhaps TRBD1 (5 bases). There are 15 residues in the CDR3. Germline V lookup: CDR1 SGHRS, CDR2 YFSETQ. V was trimmed by 4 bases and J by 4 bases, leaving 15 bases between them. CDR3 amino acids: CASSLGQGRYNEQFF. The CDR3 nucleotides are TGCGCCAGCAGCCTGGGTCAGGGTCGGTACAATGAGCAGTTCTTC. The variable domain in full, with the rest retrieved from reference TRBV5-1 and TRBJ2-1, is KAGVTQTPRYLIKTRGQQVTLSCSPISGHRSVSWYQQTPGQGLQFLFEYFSETQRNKGNFPGRFSGRQFSNSRSEMNVSTLELGDSALYLCASSLGQGRYNEQFFGPGTRLTVL.

The chain couples TRBV28 to TRBJ2-1, with a tentative D call TRBD2 (6 bases). The V and J ends lost 4 bases and 2 bases respectively, with 12 bases between them. CDR1 and CDR2 (germline): MDHEN, SYDVKM. The CDR3 contains 15 residues. The CDR3 is CASSSPTSPYNEQFF. CDR3 nucleotide sequence: TGTGCCAGCAGTTCTCCGACTAGTCCCTACAATGAGCAGTTCTTC.

Written as DNA, the CDR3 is TGCGCCAGCAGCTTGGTGGACAGAAATTCACCCCTCCACTTT. It translates to CASSLVDRNSPLHF. The J gene is TRBJ1-6, the V gene TRBV5-1; D might be TRBD1 (6 bases). The CDR3 is made up of 14 amino acids. CDR1 SGHRS and CDR2 YFSETQ come from the germline V gene. V was trimmed by 0 bases and J by 7 bases, leaving 8 bases between them.

This chain uses TRBV28 with TRBJ1-1; D possibly corresponds to TRBD1 (6 bases). V was pared by 2 bases and J by 10 bases, with 11 bases between. CDR1 and CDR2 from the germline V gene are MDHEN and SYDVKM. CDR3 length: 12 amino acids. The CDR3: CASSLRQGGAFF. The CDR3 nucleotides read TGTGCCAGCAGTTTAAGGCAAGGGGGAGCTTTCTTT.

This clone was detected a few times. V usage is TRBV5-1 and J usage is TRBJ2-7; 7 bases map to TRBD1. The CDR3 sequence is 13 residues long. Germline CDR1 reads SGHRS; CDR2 reads YFSETQ. V lost 4 bases, J lost 5 bases, and 6 bases stayed unmatched. The CDR3 DNA sequence: TGCGCCAGCAGCCCAGGGACAGAAGACGAGCAGTACTTC. As protein: CASSPGTEDEQYF.

This rearrangement joins TRBV27 to TRBJ2-2; TRBD2 matches 10 bases. Germline trimming cut 4 bases from V and 9 bases from J; bases unmatched to any gene: 8. CDR1 and CDR2 (germline): MNHEY, SMNVEV (reference sequence). The CDR3 length is 15 residues. The CDR3 coding sequence is TGTGCCAGCAGTTCTCCCAGCGGGGGGGCCAGGGAGCTGTTTTTT. It specifies CASSSPSGGARELFF.